Below, 22 T cell receptor beta chains from the same sample are listed, as sequenced in a study of T cell repertoires in cytomegalovirus infection. These receptors' targets are unknown. TCRdb reanalysed the reads using MiXCR and keeps one entry per CDR3 protein. The sample carries tens of thousands of distinct CDR3 sequences, over 50% recorded once. Sequenced here: CD8+ T cells from cultured PBMCs, sampled from culture after CMV antigen stimulation. All receptors come from a human donor in good health (CMV status not recorded). Some clones in this sample may be carry-over from other donors' samples.

The chain is built from TRBV5-1 and TRBJ2-5, with D unclear. CDR1 and CDR2 (germline): SGHRS, YFSETQ. The CDR3 has 13 residues. V lost 0 bases, J lost 4 bases, and 7 bases lay in between. The CDR3 reads CASSLANRETQYF. CDR3 sequence (DNA): TGCGCCAGCAGCTTGGCCAATCGAGAGACCCAGTACTTC.

The rearrangement uses TRBV11-2 and TRBJ2-1; 7 positions match TRBD2. The CDR3 contains 15 residues. The ends lost 2 bases at V and 7 bases at J; junction bases unmatched: 8. Germline assignment: CDR1 SGHAT and CDR2 FQNNGV. CDR3 bases: TGTGCCAGCAGCTTAATCGGGGGAGGGCCAAATGAGCAGTTCTTC. Translated, it gives CASSLIGGGPNEQFF.

The gene calls are TRBV28 and TRBJ1-2, with TRBD1 matching 9 bases. From germline, CDR1 is MDHEN and CDR2 SYDVKM. V was clipped by 6 bases and J by 6 bases; unmatched bases: 14. This CDR3 comprises 16 residues. Here the CDR3 DNA reads TGTGCCAGCAGCGCCCTCGGACAGGGGCCACTTGATGGCTACACCTTC. It is translated as CASSALGQGPLDGYTF.

This clonotype appeared a few times. The chain links TRBV7-2 to TRBJ2-3; a weak D match, TRBD2 (6 bases). Trimming took 1 base from V and 0 from J, leaving 8 bases between them. The CDR3 has 15 amino acids. Germline V CDR1 and CDR2: SGHTA, FQGNSA. CDR3 sequence reads: CASSLVEGSTDTQYF. The CDR3 DNA follows: TGTGCCAGCAGCTTAGTGGAGGGAAGCACAGATACGCAGTATTTT.

The chain recombines TRBV30 with TRBJ1-2; TRBD1 matches at 9 bases. With 1 base clipped from V and 4 bases from J, the junction kept 4 bases outside the gene matches. Germline CDR1 GTSNPN, CDR2 SVGIG (reference sequence). CDR3 length: 14 amino acids. CDR3 nucleotides: TGTGCCTGGAGTGGGGACAGGGCGACCTATGGCTACACCTTC. Translating gives CAWSGDRATYGYTF. The whole variable domain, filled in from reference TRBV30 and TRBJ1-2, reads SQTIHQWPATLVQPVGSPLSLECTVEGTSNPNLYWYRQAAGRGLQLLFYSVGIGQISSEVPQNLSASRPQDRQFILSSKKLLLSDSGFYLCAWSGDRATYGYTFGSGTRLTVV.

This chain connects TRBV12-3 or TRBV12-4 to TRBJ2-2, with TRBD1 matching 8 bases. Trimming cost V 5 bases and J 4 bases; bases outside gene matches: 9. There are 16 residues in the CDR3. The CDR3 nucleotides read TGTGCCAGCAGTCTCGGACAGGGTGGGCGCACCGGGGAGCTGTTTTTT. Its translation: CASSLGQGGRTGELFF.

This chain uses TRBV7-8 with TRBJ2-1; D may be TRBD2 (6 bases). The CDR3 is 15 amino acids. With 6 bases removed from V and 1 base from J, the gap between germline ends came to 13 bases. Germline V gene data show CDR1 as SGHVS and CDR2 as FQNEAQ. CDR3 sequence (DNA): TGTGCCAGCAGGGGGGGACTCTTATCCTACAATGAGCAGTTCTTC. It codes for CASRGGLLSYNEQFF.

The CDR3 spells CAWSLLSDGSNQPQHF. The CDR3 coding sequence is TGTGCCTGGAGCCTGCTTTCTGATGGGAGCAATCAGCCCCAGCATTTT. The J gene is TRBJ1-5, the V gene TRBV30, with unresolved D. Germline CDR1 reads GTSNPN; CDR2 reads SVGIG (reference sequence). This CDR3 contains 16 residues. Trimming took off 3 bases at V and 1 base at J, with 16 bases between the two ends.

The rearrangement joins TRBV6-5 to TRBJ1-1; 8 nucleotides agree with TRBD1. Trimming cost V 7 bases and J 8 bases; bases outside gene matches: 6. Germline lookup yields CDR1 MNHEY and CDR2 SVGAGI. This CDR3 comprises 12 residues. The CDR3 nucleotides read TGTGCCAGCATCGGGACAGGACTGGAAGCTTTCTTT. It yields the protein CASIGTGLEAFF.

This clonotype was seen a single time. This chain joins TRBV12-5 and TRBJ1-6; D not certain. There are 14 residues in the CDR3. Germline-derived CDR1 and CDR2 are LGHNT and FRNRAP. V lost 1 base and J lost 9, with 10 bases in between. The CDR3 sequence: CASGLEIVASPLHF. The CDR3 region has the DNA TGTGCTAGTGGTTTGGAGATCGTAGCTTCACCCCTCCACTTT. Drawing the rest from reference TRBV12-5 and TRBJ1-6, the complete variable domain is DARVTQTPRHKVTEMGQEVTMRCQPILGHNTVFWYRQTMMQGLELLAYFRNRAPLDDSGMPKDRFSAEMPDATLATLKIQPSEPRDSAVYFCASGLEIVASPLHFGNGTRLTVT.

The rearrangement links TRBV7-3 to TRBJ2-2; 7 bases fit TRBD1. The CDR3 loop spans 21 amino acids. With V trimmed by 5 bases and J by 4 bases, 25 bases remained unmatched. Looked up from germline, CDR1 is SGHTA and CDR2 is FQGTGA. The chain's CDR3 is CASSHPRHPGPGQTTTGELFF. Here the CDR3 DNA reads TGTGCCAGCAGCCATCCAAGACACCCAGGCCCGGGACAGACCACCACCGGGGAGCTGTTTTTT.

This clonotype was seen only a few times. The chain links TRBV19 to TRBJ2-7, with 7 positions matching TRBD2. The V segment lost 5 bases and the J segment 2 bases; nucleotides outside the gene matches: 9. Germline CDR1 LNHDA, CDR2 SQIVND (reference sequence). This CDR3 has 15 residues. CDR3 coding DNA: TGTGCCAGTAGTGTGGGAGGGACTCGGACCTACGAGCAGTACTTC. Translated: CASSVGGTRTYEQYF.

This clonotype was seen only once. The chain joins TRBV7-4 to TRBJ1-4; unclear D gene. CDR1 is SGHVT and CDR2 is SQSDAQ in the germline V gene. V was pared by 4 bases and J by 5 bases, with 8 bases between. The CDR3 consists of 13 residues. CDR3: CASSSSANEKLFF. The CDR3 DNA follows: TGTGCCAGCAGCTCATCCGCAAATGAAAAACTGTTTTTT.

The J gene is TRBJ2-3, the V gene TRBV2; D gene uncertain. With 9 bases removed from V and 5 bases from J, the gap between germline ends came to 12 bases. CDR1 is SNHLY, CDR2 FYNNEI, per germline. This CDR3 region has 12 residues. Here the CDR3 reads CARHESGDTQYF. CDR3 bases: TGTGCCAGGCATGAATCTGGAGATACGCAGTATTTT. The full variable domain, completed using reference TRBV2 and TRBJ2-3, is EPEVTQTPSHQVTQMGQEVILRCVPISNHLYFYWYRQILGQKVEFLVSFYNNEISEKSEIFDDQFSVERPDGSNFTLKIRSTKLEDSAMYFCARHESGDTQYFGPGTRLTVL.

The chain couples TRBV7-6 to TRBJ1-2; 11 bases agree with TRBD1. Germline CDR1 reads SGHVS; CDR2 reads FNYEAQ. The CDR3 extends over 14 amino acids. J lost 8 bases, V lost 5 bases, and 7 bases had no gene match. The CDR3 reads CASSPLDRGRGYTF. The DNA for the CDR3 is TGTGCCAGCAGCCCCCTGGACAGGGGGCGCGGCTACACCTTC.

V is TRBV7-8 and J is TRBJ2-6, with a tentative D call TRBD1 (6 bases). CDR1 SGHVS and CDR2 FQNEAQ come from the germline V gene. CDR3 length equals 13 residues. CDR3 amino acids: CSTGLSGANVLTF. Here the CDR3 DNA reads TGTAGCACAGGGCTCTCTGGGGCCAACGTCCTGACTTTC.

This clonotype has only one observation. The chain couples TRBV4-1 to TRBJ1-2; D not certain. The CDR3 runs to 15 residues. Germline V CDR1 and CDR2: MGHRA, YSYEKL. The V and J ends lost 0 bases and 8 bases respectively, with 16 bases between them. The CDR3, as DNA: TGCGCCAGCAGCCAAGATTATATGGATTCTCGAGGCTACACCTTC. This gives the protein CASSQDYMDSRGYTF.

The chain recombines TRBV2 with TRBJ1-1; D is perhaps TRBD1 (5 bases). V was pared by 7 bases and J by 4 bases, with 13 bases between. Germline-derived CDR1 and CDR2 are SNHLY and FYNNEI. This CDR3 region has 13 residues. The CDR3 loop is CASTPGEGTEAFF. As DNA, the CDR3 is TGTGCCAGCACACCGGGGGAGGGCACTGAAGCTTTCTTT.

This clonotype was detected ten times or more. V usage is TRBV6-1 and J usage is TRBJ2-7; the match to TRBD1 covers 8 bases. With 8 bases clipped from V and 2 bases from J, the junction kept 14 bases outside the gene matches. The CDR3 contains 16 residues. CDR1 and CDR2 from the germline V gene are MNHNS and SASEGT. For the CDR3, the DNA is TGTGCCAGCCTAGTCATCTCAGGGGGCCGGGCCTACGAGCAGTACTTC. This codes for CASLVISGGRAYEQYF.

This clonotype was counted at least ten times. The V gene is TRBV5-6, the J gene TRBJ2-1; 7 bases agree with TRBD2. V shed 0 bases, J shed 5 bases, and the junction held 8 bases outside the gene matches. The CDR3 has 16 residues. Germline CDR1 and CDR2: SGHDT and YYEEEE. The CDR3 loop reads CASSLGGRAGNNEQFF. As DNA, the CDR3 is TGTGCCAGCAGCTTGGGGGGGAGGGCCGGGAACAATGAGCAGTTCTTC.

This clonotype was seen more than once but under ten times. The V gene is TRBV7-8, the J gene TRBJ2-7; 8 positions match TRBD2. After removal of 1 base from V and 2 bases from J, the junction contained 10 bases not matched to a gene. Germline V CDR1 and CDR2: SGHVS, FQNEAQ. The CDR3 is 17 residues long. The CDR3 sequence: CASSLVKRGLLAYEQYF. The CDR3 DNA follows: TGTGCCAGCAGCTTAGTTAAGCGGGGGTTGTTGGCCTACGAGCAGTACTTC. The variable domain in full, completed from reference TRBV7-8 and TRBJ2-7, reads GAGVSQSPRYKVAKRGQDVALRCDPISGHVSLFWYQQALGQGPEFLTYFQNEAQLDKSGLPSDRFFAERPEGSVSTLKIQRTQQEDSAVYLCASSLVKRGLLAYEQYFGPGTRLTVT.

This clonotype was seen a handful of times. The chain has TRBV7-8 and TRBJ2-5; 9 positions match TRBD2. V gave up 3 bases and J gave up 2 bases; unmatched junction bases: 7. This CDR3 spans 16 amino acids. The germline gives CDR1 SGHVS, CDR2 FQNEAQ. CDR3 sequence reads: CASSFSAGGRQETQYF. Here the CDR3 DNA reads TGTGCCAGCAGCTTCTCGGCGGGAGGGCGGCAAGAGACCCAGTACTTC.